The 26 T cell receptor beta chains reported below all come from one sample, sequenced in a study of T cell responses to AZD1222 COVID-19 vaccine. TCRdb keeps only in-frame clones here, not all; method: immunoSEQ multiplex PCR. The table shows around 150,000 clones, with 80% to 95% occurring only once. Here the sequenced sample was peripheral blood, taken 28 days after the second AZD1222 dose. Receptor source: an adult who received the AZD1222 COVID-19 vaccine.

This clone was seen a few times. The chain employs TRBV11-2 and TRBJ2-7; TRBD2 agrees at 7 bases. Germline trimming cut 5 bases from V and 4 bases from J; bases unmatched to any gene: 14. This CDR3 contains 16 residues. The germline V gene has CDR1 SGHAT and CDR2 FQNNGV. The CDR3 nucleotides are TGTGCCAGCAGCACTTCCGGGGGGACCCCGTATTACGAGCAGTACTTC. It encodes CASSTSGGTPYYEQYF.

Comments on this clone: The same CDR3 also results from other DNA sequences found in this sample. This chain uses TRBV7-9 with TRBJ1-6; possible D gene TRBD1, 5 bases. V was cut by 5 bases and J by 5 bases, with 13 bases left in between. From germline, CDR1 is SEHNR and CDR2 FQNEAQ (reference sequence). The CDR3 totals 15 residues. The CDR3 DNA follows: TGTGCCAGCAGCCCCCAGCAGACAGATAATTCACCCCTCCACTTT. Its protein is CASSPQQTDNSPLHF. The full variable domain, with the rest looked up from reference TRBV7-9 and TRBJ1-6, is DTGVSQNPRHKITKRGQNVTFRCDPISEHNRLYWYRQTLGQGPEFLTYFQNEAQLEKSRLLSDRFSAERPKGSFSTLEIQRTEQGDSAMYLCASSPQQTDNSPLHFGNGTRLTVT.

The chain links TRBV27 to TRBJ2-1; 7 nucleotides align to TRBD2. Losses at the gene ends were 11 bases for V and 6 bases for J; bases not matched to a gene: 16. Germline CDR1 reads MNHEY; CDR2 reads SMNVEV (reference sequence). The CDR3 has 15 residues. CDR3 coding DNA: TGTGCCCCCCGTTTCGGGCGGGAGATCCCCAATGAGCAGTTCTTC. Translation: CAPRFGREIPNEQFF.

V gene TRBV2 combines with J gene TRBJ1-2; D unresolved. V lost 0 bases and J 1 base, leaving 15 bases between the germline ends. There are 17 residues in the CDR3. Germline values: CDR1 SNHLY, CDR2 FYNNEI. The CDR3 loop reads CASSEALEWVVNYGYTF. The CDR3 DNA reads TGTGCCAGCAGTGAAGCGCTTGAGTGGGTCGTTAACTATGGCTACACCTTC.

V and J are TRBV6-5 and TRBJ1-4; no clear D. Germline values: CDR1 MNHEY, CDR2 SVGAGI. V was cut by 10 bases and J by 6 bases, with 15 bases left in between. The CDR3 covers 13 residues. CDR3 DNA sequence: TGTGCCACCTTACCGGGGTCCCATGAAAAACTGTTTTTT. It codes for CATLPGSHEKLFF.

This chain uses TRBV3-1 (or the pseudogene TRBV3-2) with TRBJ2-7, with 14 positions matching TRBD2. Germline V lookup: CDR1 LGHDT, CDR2 YNNKEL (reference sequence). With 0 bases clipped from V and 3 bases from J, the junction kept 4 bases outside the gene matches. The CDR3 length is 17 residues. For the CDR3, the DNA is TGTGCCAGCAGCCAAGATAGACTAGCGGGAGGGCTCTACGAGCAGTACTTC. This gives the protein CASSQDRLAGGLYEQYF.

This sequence joins TRBV5-4 and TRBJ1-1, with D perhaps matching TRBD1 (6 bases). Germline CDR1 and CDR2: SGHNT and YYREEE (reference sequence). CDR3 length equals 15 residues. The ends were cut back, 1 base at V and 1 base at J, with 11 bases in the middle. CDR3 coding DNA: TGTGCCAGCAGCTTGAGCAGGGGTACGAACACTGAAGCTTTCTTT. It codes for CASSLSRGTNTEAFF.

CDR3 nucleotide sequence: TGTGCCAGCAGTTTTGAGGGGCCGGGTCCTAGCAATCAGCCCCAGCATTTT. This translates into CASSFEGPGPSNQPQHF. The chain links TRBV27 to TRBJ1-5; maybe TRBD1 (5 bases). The germline V gene encodes CDR1 MNHEY and CDR2 SMNVEV (reference sequence). The germline V and J ends were trimmed by 3 bases and 0 bases, with 15 bases remaining between them. This CDR3 is 17 amino acids long.

This clone was picked up one time. This chain joins TRBV18 and TRBJ1-4, with D maybe TRBD1 (6 bases). CDR1 and CDR2 (germline): KGHSH, LQKENI. V was cut by 1 base and J by 3 bases, with 15 bases left in between. The CDR3 is made up of 17 amino acids. CDR3: CASSPLVTEGANEKLFF. CDR3 in DNA: TGTGCCAGCTCACCACTTGTTACGGAGGGGGCTAATGAAAAACTGTTTTTT.

The chain is built from TRBV2 and TRBJ2-1, with D unclear. Germline V gene lookup returns CDR1 SNHLY and CDR2 FYNNEI. V was cut by 7 bases and J by 2 bases, with 9 bases left in between. CDR3 size: 13 residues. CDR3 amino acids: CASILGTYNEQFF. In nucleotides, the CDR3 is TGTGCCAGCATCCTGGGGACCTACAATGAGCAGTTCTTC.

The genes are TRBV7-9 and TRBJ1-1; D is possibly TRBD1 (5 bases). CDR3 length: 13 amino acids. Germline V gene lookup returns CDR1 SEHNR and CDR2 FQNEAQ (reference sequence). V was pared by 6 bases and J by 12 bases, with 20 bases between. This chain's CDR3 is CASSGRAGRGTFF. The CDR3 nucleotides read TGTGCCAGCAGTGGTCGGGCAGGGCGAGGGACTTTCTTT.

For this clone: The same CDR3 arises from other DNA sequences in this sample as well. The chain joins TRBV12-3 or TRBV12-4 to TRBJ1-2; D unclear. The V gene lost 2 bases and the J gene lost 8 bases, with 6 bases spanning the gap. The CDR3 extends over 11 amino acids. The CDR3 protein is CASSLNGGYTF. The CDR3 DNA follows: TGTGCCAGCAGTTTAAACGGGGGCTACACCTTC.

The rearrangement links TRBV3-1 (or the pseudogene TRBV3-2) to TRBJ1-4; no definite D call. Germline V CDR1 and CDR2: LGHDT, YNNKEL (reference sequence). Trimming removed 2 bases at V and 3 bases at J, with 10 bases between. The CDR3 has 15 residues. The CDR3 region has the DNA TGTGCCAGCAGCCAAATACTGGAGGCTAATGAAAAACTGTTTTTT. This codes for CASSQILEANEKLFF.

The chain joins TRBV27 to TRBJ2-1, with 10 bases aligning to TRBD2. This CDR3 comprises 17 residues. Germline values: CDR1 MNHEY, CDR2 SMNVEV (reference sequence). V lost 8 bases to trimming and J lost 7 bases; unmatched junction nucleotides: 17. CDR3 bases: TGTGCCAGCCGACTGGTTCCTGGAAGCGGGAGGGGGAATGAGCAGTTCTTC. Translated: CASRLVPGSGRGNEQFF.

The chain employs TRBV19 and TRBJ1-3; no firm D call. With 11 bases removed from V and 0 bases from J, the gap between germline ends came to 14 bases. This CDR3 is 14 amino acids long. Germline CDR1 and CDR2: LNHDA and SQIVND (reference sequence). As DNA, the CDR3 is TGTGCCTCAGCCCTGGGAGTCTCTGGAAACACCATATATTTT. This encodes CASALGVSGNTIYF.

CDR3 sequence (DNA): TGCGCCAGCAGCTTAAGACTAGGGTCCTACGAGCAGTACTTC. Translation gives CASSLRLGSYEQYF. This sequence joins TRBV5-1 and TRBJ2-7; maybe TRBD2 (6 bases). This CDR3 region has 14 residues. V lost 2 bases and J 1 base, leaving 10 bases between the germline ends. Germline assignment: CDR1 SGHRS and CDR2 YFSETQ.

The J gene is TRBJ2-3, the V gene TRBV5-1, with D perhaps being TRBD1 or TRBD2 (5 bases each). CDR1 and CDR2 (germline): SGHRS, YFSETQ. The CDR3 has 15 residues. V dropped 1 base and J dropped 4 bases, with 13 bases sitting between them. The CDR3 loop reads CASSLSGANPDTQYF. The CDR3 bases are TGCGCCAGCAGCTTGTCCGGGGCCAACCCAGATACGCAGTATTTT.

The chain combines TRBV7-9 with TRBJ2-3; tentatively, D is TRBD2 (6 bases). In germline, CDR1 is SEHNR, CDR2 FQNEAQ (reference sequence). The CDR3 contains 17 residues. Trimming pared 5 bases from V and 2 bases from J, leaving 20 bases between. The CDR3 DNA reads TGTGCCAGCAGCCCCCCGACTAGATTCCTAAACACAGATACGCAGTATTTT. As protein: CASSPPTRFLNTDTQYF.

The rearrangement joins TRBV15 to TRBJ2-7; no reliable D call. This CDR3 is built from 14 residues. Germline V gene sequence: CDR1 LNHNV, CDR2 YYDKDF (reference sequence). V shed 0 bases and J shed 2 bases, with 8 bases lying between them. As DNA, the CDR3 is TGTGCCACCAGCAGAGATCTTGCCGCCTACGAGCAGTACTTC. Residues: CATSRDLAAYEQYF.

This clone was picked up one time. J is TRBJ1-5 and V is TRBV5-6, with unresolved D. The CDR3 length is 13 residues. Trimming cost V 1 base and J 5 bases, with 7 bases left between them. Germline V CDR1 and CDR2: SGHDT, YYEEEE. CDR3 residues: CASSLSQDQPQHF. In DNA, the CDR3 is TGTGCCAGCAGCTTGTCCCAAGATCAGCCCCAGCATTTT.

The chain carries TRBV4-1 and TRBJ1-4; no firm D call. Trimming removed 6 bases from V and 1 base from J, with 9 bases in between. The CDR3 has 14 residues. Germline V gives CDR1 MGHRA, CDR2 YSYEKL. The CDR3 loop reads CASRPSGTNEKLFF. CDR3 coding DNA: TGCGCCAGCAGGCCGTCCGGAACTAATGAAAAACTGTTTTTT.

The chain couples TRBV5-1 to TRBJ2-3; TRBD2 aligns across 9 bases. CDR1 and CDR2 (germline): SGHRS, YFSETQ. The CDR3 runs 15 residues. The V gene end was trimmed by 4 bases and the J gene end by 1 base; junction bases not matched to a gene: 4. This chain's CDR3 is CASSLWTSGTDTQYF. In DNA, the CDR3 is TGCGCCAGCAGCCTATGGACTAGCGGCACAGATACGCAGTATTTT.

The CDR3 here is CASSQSGTAVGCKMSTYGYTF. CDR3 coding DNA: TGCGCCAGCAGTCAATCCGGTACAGCGGTGGGGTGTAAGATGTCGACCTATGGCTACACCTTC. The chain is built from TRBV23-1 and TRBJ1-2; D is uncertain. TRBV23-1 carries the ORF label, with uncertain function. With 0 bases removed from V and 4 bases from J, the gap between germline ends came to 30 bases. This CDR3 region has 21 residues.

V and J are TRBV6-1 and TRBJ2-1, with D hard to call. This CDR3 region has 11 residues. V lost 3 bases, J lost 15 bases, and 12 bases lay in between. Germline CDR1 is MNHNS and CDR2 is SASEGT. CDR3 region: CASSEVGPLFF. CDR3 sequence (DNA): TGTGCCAGCAGTGAGGTGGGCCCTTTGTTCTTC.

The chain couples TRBV10-3 to TRBJ2-7; 8 bases map to TRBD2. From germline, CDR1 is ENHRY and CDR2 SYGVKD. With V trimmed by 2 bases and J by 7 bases, 7 bases remained unmatched. The CDR3 has 14 amino acids. The CDR3 coding sequence is TGTGCCATCAGTGAGGGGGGACTAGGGCGGGAGCAGTACTTC. Translated: CAISEGGLGREQYF.

The genes are TRBV2 and TRBJ2-7; 8 positions match TRBD2. CDR3 length: 14 residues. Germline CDR1 is SNHLY and CDR2 is FYNNEI. V was clipped by 6 bases and J by 4 bases; unmatched bases: 8. Here the CDR3 DNA reads TGTGCCAGCAGGAGCGGGGGCATGCAGTACGAGCAGTACTTC. Residues: CASRSGGMQYEQYF.